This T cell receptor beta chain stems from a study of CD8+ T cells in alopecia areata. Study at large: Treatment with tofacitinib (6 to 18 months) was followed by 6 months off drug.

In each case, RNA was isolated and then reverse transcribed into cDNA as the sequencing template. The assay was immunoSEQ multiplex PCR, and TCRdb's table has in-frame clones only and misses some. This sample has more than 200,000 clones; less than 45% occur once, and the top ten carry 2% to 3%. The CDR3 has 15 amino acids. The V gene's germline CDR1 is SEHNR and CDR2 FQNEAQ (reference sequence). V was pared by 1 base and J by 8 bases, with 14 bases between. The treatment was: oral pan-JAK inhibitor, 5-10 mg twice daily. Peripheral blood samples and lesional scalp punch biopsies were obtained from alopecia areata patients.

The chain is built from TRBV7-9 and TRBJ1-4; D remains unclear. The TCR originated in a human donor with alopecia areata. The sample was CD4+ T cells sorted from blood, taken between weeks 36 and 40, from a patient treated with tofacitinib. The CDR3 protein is CASSLVMGMSEKLFF. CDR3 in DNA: TGTGCCAGCAGCTTAGTAATGGGGATGTCGGAAAAACTGTTTTTT.